In this sample, the clone carrying this T cell receptor (beta chain) turned up a few times. What it recognizes is unknown. Using constant-segment primers, 5'RACE produced TCR alpha and TCR beta cDNA libraries carrying sample barcodes and UMIs. A single record per CDR3 protein comes from TCRdb applying MiXCR to the 5' RACE reads. The sample includes about 270,000 distinct CDR3 sequences, around 15% of them seen just once. With 5 bases clipped from V and 1 base from J, the junction kept 3 bases outside the gene matches. The CDR3 covers 14 residues. Germline CDR1 is SGHRS and CDR2 is YFSETQ. The data originate from a study of T-cell memory formation after mild COVID-19. Study context: There were largely donor-specific TCR clusters. Overall study results and limits: The SARS-CoV-2 specificity of second-wave clones reaching peak at day 37 remained unverified. Some SARS-CoV-2-responding clones were already detected in memory before infection.

Sequencing was done on a sample of PBMCs or a T cell subset sorted from them (not recorded which). The V gene is TRBV5-1, the J gene TRBJ2-7; TRBD2 agrees at 10 bases. The receptor comes from a man aged 18 to 29 who had mild COVID-19 (a few samples of this study predate the infection). Cell type and time point are not known. The CDR3 reads CASSSGGPSYEQYF. The CDR3 DNA follows: TGCGCCAGCAGTAGCGGGGGGCCATCCTACGAGCAGTACTTC.